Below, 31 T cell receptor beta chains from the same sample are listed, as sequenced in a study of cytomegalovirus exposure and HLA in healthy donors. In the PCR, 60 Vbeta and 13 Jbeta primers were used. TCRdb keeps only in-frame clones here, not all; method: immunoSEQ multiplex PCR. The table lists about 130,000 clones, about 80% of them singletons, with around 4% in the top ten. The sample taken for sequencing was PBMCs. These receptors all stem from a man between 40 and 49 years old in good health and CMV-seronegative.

CDR3 loop: CASSYRVYEQFF. The CDR3 DNA follows: TGTGCCAGCAGTTACAGGGTCTATGAGCAGTTCTTC. The chain combines TRBV11-2 with TRBJ2-1; D possibly corresponds to TRBD1 (6 bases). The V gene's germline CDR1 is SGHAT and CDR2 FQNNGV. The CDR3 has 12 amino acids. Trimming pared 6 bases from V and 8 bases from J, leaving 11 bases between. The variable domain in full, completed from reference TRBV11-2 and TRBJ2-1, reads EAGVAQSPRYKIIEKRQSVAFWCNPISGHATLYWYQQILGQGPKLLIQFQNNGVVDDSQLPKDRFSAERLKGVDSTLKIQPAKLEDSAVYLCASSYRVYEQFFGPGTRLTVL.

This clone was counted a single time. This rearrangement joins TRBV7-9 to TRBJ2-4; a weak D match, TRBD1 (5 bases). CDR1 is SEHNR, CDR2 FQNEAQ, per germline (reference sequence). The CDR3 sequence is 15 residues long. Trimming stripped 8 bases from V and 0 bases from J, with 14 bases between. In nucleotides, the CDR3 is TGTGCCAGCGAAAGGGGTGGATTAGCCAAAAACATTCAGTACTTC. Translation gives CASERGGLAKNIQYF.

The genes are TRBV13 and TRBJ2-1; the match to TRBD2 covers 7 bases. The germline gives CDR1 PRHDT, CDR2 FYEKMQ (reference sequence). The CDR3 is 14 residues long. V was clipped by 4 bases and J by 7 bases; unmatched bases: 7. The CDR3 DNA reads TGTGCCAGCAGCTCGCTCCTACTAGCGAATGAGCAGTTCTTC. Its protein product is CASSSLLLANEQFF.

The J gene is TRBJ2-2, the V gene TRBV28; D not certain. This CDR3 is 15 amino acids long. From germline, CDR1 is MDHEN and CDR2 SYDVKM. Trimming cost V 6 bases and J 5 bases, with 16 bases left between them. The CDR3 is CASSFNIAPTGELFF. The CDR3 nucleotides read TGTGCCAGCAGCTTCAACATAGCACCTACCGGGGAGCTGTTTTTT.

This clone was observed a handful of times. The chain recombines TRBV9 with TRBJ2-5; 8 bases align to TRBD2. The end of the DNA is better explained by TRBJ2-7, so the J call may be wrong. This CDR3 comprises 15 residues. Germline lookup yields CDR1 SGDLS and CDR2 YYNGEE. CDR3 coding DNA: TGTGCCAGCAGCGTAGACGGGGGGGCTGACTACGAGCAGTACTTC. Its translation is CASSVDGGADYEQYF.

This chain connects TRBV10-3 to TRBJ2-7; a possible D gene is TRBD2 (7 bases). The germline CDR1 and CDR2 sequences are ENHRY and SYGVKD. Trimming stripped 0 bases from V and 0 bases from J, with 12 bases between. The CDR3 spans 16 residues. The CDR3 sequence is CAISESKGGGSYEQYF. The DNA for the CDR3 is TGTGCCATCAGTGAGTCGAAAGGGGGGGGCTCCTACGAGCAGTACTTC.

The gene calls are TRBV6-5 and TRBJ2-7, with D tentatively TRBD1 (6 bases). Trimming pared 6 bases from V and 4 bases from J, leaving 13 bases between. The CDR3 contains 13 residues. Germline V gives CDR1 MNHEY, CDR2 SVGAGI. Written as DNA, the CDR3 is TGTGCCAGCAGACAGGGTGCAGGGTACGAGCAGTACTTC. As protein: CASRQGAGYEQYF.

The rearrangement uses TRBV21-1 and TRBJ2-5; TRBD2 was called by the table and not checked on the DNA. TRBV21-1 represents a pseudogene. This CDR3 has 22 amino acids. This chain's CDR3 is CASSKFPTTSGANKPLRETQYF. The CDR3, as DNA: TGTGCCAGCAGCAAATTCCCTACGACTAGCGGGGCTAATAAACCCCTCAGAGAGACCCAGTACTTC.

CDR3 residues: CSAKTLREYF. The CDR3 bases are TGCAGTGCAAAGACCTTACGGGAGTACTTC. The chain links TRBV20-1 to TRBJ2-7; D unclear. Trimming removed 6 bases at V and 11 bases at J, with 14 bases between. Germline CDR1 and CDR2: DFQATT and SNEGSKA (reference sequence). The CDR3 extends over 10 amino acids.

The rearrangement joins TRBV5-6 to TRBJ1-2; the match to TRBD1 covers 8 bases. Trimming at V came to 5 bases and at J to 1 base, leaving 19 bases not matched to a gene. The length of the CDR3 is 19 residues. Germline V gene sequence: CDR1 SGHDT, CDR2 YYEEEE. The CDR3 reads CASSRTWVGQAEFNYGYTF. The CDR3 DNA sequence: TGTGCCAGCAGTCGGACGTGGGTGGGACAGGCAGAGTTTAACTATGGCTACACCTTC. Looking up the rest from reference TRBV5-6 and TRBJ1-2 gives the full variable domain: DAGVTQSPTHLIKTRGQQVTLRCSPKSGHDTVSWYQQALGQGPQFIFQYYEEEERQRGNFPDRFSGHQFPNYSSELNVNALLLGDSALYLCASSRTWVGQAEFNYGYTFGSGTRLTVV.

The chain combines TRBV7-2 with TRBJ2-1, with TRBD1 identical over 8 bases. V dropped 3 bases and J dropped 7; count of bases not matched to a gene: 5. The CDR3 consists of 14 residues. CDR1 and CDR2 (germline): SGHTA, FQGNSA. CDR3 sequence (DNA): TGTGCCAGCAGCTTCCGACAGGGGAGGAATGAGCAGTTCTTC. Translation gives CASSFRQGRNEQFF.

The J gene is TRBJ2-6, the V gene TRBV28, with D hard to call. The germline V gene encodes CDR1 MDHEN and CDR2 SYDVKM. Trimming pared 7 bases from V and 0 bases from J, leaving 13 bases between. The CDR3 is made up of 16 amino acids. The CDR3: CASTPNPGSGANVLTF. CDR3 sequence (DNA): TGTGCCAGCACCCCGAACCCCGGCTCTGGGGCCAACGTCCTGACTTTC.

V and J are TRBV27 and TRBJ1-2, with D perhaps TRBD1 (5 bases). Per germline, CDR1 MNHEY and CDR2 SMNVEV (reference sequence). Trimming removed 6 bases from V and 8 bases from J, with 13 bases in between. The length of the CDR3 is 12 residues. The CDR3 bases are TGTGCCAGCAGGGGACTAACAGGAGGCTACACCTTC. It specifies CASRGLTGGYTF.

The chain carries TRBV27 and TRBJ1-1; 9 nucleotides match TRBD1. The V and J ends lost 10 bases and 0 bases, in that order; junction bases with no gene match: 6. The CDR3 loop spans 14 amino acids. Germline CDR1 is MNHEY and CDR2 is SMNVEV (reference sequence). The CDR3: CANRDRGMNTEAFF. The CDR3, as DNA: TGTGCCAACAGAGACAGGGGGATGAACACTGAAGCTTTCTTT.

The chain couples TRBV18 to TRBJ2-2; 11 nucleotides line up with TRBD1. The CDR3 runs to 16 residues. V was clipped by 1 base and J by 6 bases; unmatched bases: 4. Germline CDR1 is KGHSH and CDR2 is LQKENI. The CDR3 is CASSPRTGGASGELFF. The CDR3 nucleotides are TGTGCCAGCTCACCACGGACAGGGGGCGCTTCCGGGGAGCTGTTTTTT.

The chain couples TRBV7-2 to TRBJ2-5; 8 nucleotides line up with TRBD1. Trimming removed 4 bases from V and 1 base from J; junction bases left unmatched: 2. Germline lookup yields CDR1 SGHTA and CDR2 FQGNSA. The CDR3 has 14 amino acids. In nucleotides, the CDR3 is TGTGCCAGCAGCTCGACAGGGGTCCAAGAGACCCAGTACTTC. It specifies CASSSTGVQETQYF.

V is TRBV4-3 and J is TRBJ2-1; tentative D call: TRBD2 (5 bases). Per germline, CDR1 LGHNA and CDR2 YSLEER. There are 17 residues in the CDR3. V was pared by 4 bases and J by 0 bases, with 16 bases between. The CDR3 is CASSRAGVESSYNEQFF. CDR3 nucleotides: TGCGCCAGCAGCCGGGCCGGGGTGGAGAGCTCCTACAATGAGCAGTTCTTC.

The CDR3 DNA sequence: TGCAGCGTTGTACAGGGGGGAAGCTCCTACAATGAGCAGTTCTTC. It codes for CSVVQGGSSYNEQFF. V is TRBV29-1 and J is TRBJ2-1, with TRBD1 matching 8 bases. The V gene end was trimmed by 4 bases and the J gene end by 0 bases; junction bases not matched to a gene: 5. Germline V gene lookup returns CDR1 SQVTM and CDR2 ANQGSEA. The CDR3 spans 15 residues.

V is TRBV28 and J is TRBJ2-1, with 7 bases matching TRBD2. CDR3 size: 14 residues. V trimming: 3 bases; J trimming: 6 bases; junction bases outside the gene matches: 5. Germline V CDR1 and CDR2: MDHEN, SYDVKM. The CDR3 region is CASSFGLVSNEQFF. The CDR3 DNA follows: TGTGCCAGCAGTTTTGGACTAGTCAGCAATGAGCAGTTCTTC.

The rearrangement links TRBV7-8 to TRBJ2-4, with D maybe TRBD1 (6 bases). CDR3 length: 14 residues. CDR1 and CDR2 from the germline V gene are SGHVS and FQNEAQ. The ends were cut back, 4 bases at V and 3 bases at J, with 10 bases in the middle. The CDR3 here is CASSYTGNKNIQYF. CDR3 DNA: TGTGCCAGCAGCTACACAGGGAACAAAAACATTCAGTACTTC.

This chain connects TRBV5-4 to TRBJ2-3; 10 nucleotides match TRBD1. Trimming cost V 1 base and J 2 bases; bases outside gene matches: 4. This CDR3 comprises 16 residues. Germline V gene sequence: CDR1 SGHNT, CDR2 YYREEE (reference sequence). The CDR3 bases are TGTGCCAGCAGCTTGTCGGGACAGGGGTCCACAGATACGCAGTATTTT. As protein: CASSLSGQGSTDTQYF.

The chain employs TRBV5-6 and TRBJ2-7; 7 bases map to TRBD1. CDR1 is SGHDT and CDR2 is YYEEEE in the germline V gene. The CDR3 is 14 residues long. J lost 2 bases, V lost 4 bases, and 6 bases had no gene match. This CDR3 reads CASSQGDRTYEQYF. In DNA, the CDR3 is TGTGCCAGCAGCCAAGGGGACAGAACCTACGAGCAGTACTTC.

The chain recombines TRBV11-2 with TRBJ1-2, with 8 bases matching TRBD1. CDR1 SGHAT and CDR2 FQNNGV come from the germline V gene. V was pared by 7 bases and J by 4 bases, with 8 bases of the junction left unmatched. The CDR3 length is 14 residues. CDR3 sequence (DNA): TGTGCCAGCACCCCGGACAGGGTGAGCTATGGCTACACCTTC. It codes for CASTPDRVSYGYTF.

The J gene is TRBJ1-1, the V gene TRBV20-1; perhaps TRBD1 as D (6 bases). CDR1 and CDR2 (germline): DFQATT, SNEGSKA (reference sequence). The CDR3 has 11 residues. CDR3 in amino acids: CMTGENTEAFF. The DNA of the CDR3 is TGCATGACAGGCGAGAACACTGAAGCTTTCTTT.

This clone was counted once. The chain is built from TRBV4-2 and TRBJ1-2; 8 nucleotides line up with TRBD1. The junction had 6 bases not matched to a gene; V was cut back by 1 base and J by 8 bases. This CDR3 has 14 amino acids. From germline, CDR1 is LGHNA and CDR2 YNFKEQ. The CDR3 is CASSQVRTGPGYTF. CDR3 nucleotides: TGTGCCAGCAGCCAAGTCAGGACAGGGCCCGGCTACACCTTC.

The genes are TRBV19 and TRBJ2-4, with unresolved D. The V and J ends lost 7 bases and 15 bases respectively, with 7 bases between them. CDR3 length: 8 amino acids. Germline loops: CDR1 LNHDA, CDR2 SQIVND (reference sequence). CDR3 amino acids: CASMLVYF. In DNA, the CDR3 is TGTGCCAGTATGTTAGTGTACTTC.

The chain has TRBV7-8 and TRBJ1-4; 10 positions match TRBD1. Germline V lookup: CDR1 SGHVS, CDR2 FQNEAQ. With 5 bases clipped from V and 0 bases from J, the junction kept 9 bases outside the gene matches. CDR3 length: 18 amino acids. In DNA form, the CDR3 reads TGTGCCAGCAGCCCCGGGACAGGGGCTCCTGCAACTAATGAAAAACTGTTTTTT. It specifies CASSPGTGAPATNEKLFF.

CDR3: CASFGDSATYEQYF. CDR3 in DNA: TGTGCCAGCTTCGGGGACAGTGCCACCTACGAGCAGTACTTC. V gene TRBV28 combines with J gene TRBJ2-7, with TRBD1 matching over 7 bases. The CDR3 sequence is 14 residues long. J was trimmed by 2 bases and V by 8 bases; bases with no gene match: 9. CDR1 and CDR2 (germline): MDHEN, SYDVKM.

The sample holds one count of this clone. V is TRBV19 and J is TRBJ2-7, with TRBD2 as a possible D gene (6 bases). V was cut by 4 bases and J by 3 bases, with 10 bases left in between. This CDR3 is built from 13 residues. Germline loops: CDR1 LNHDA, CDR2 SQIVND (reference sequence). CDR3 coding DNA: TGTGCCAGTAGTAGCGGGATTGTCTACGAGCAGTACTTC. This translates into CASSSGIVYEQYF.

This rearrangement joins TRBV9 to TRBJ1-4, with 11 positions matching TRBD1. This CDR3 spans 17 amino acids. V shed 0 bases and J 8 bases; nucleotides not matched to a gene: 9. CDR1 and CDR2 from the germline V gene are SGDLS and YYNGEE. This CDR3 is CASSVGTGGALKEKLFF. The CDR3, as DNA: TGTGCCAGCAGCGTAGGGACAGGGGGCGCCTTGAAGGAAAAACTGTTTTTT.

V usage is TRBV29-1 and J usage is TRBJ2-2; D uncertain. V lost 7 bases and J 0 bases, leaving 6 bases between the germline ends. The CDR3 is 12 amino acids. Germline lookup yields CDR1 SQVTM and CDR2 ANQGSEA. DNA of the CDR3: TGCAGCGCCCAAACGAACACCGGGGAGCTGTTTTTT. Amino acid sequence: CSAQTNTGELFF.